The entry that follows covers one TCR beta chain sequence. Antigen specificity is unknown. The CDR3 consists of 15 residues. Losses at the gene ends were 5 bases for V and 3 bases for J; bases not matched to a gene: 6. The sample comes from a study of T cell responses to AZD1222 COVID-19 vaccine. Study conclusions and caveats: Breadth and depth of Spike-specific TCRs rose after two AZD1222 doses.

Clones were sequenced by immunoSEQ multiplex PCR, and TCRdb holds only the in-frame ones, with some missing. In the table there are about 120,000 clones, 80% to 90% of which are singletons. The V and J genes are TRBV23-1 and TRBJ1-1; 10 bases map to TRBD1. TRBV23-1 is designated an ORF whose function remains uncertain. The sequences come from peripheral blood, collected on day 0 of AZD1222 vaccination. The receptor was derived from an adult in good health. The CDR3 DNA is TGCGCCAGCAGTGAAGGACAGGGGGTTGACACTGAAGCTTTCTTT. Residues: CASSEGQGVDTEAFF.